This T cell receptor beta chain was sequenced for a study of OX40 agonist ivuxolimab in advanced cancers. Produced via immunoSEQ multiplex PCR; TCRdb's table is partial and in-frame only. The sample has about 77,000 clones, just over 90% seen once; the top ten hold 4.5% to 5%. The germline gives CDR1 SGDLS, CDR2 YYNGEE. V was shortened by 5 bases and J by 4 bases, with 11 bases between the two germline ends. This CDR3 comprises 13 residues. This chain links TRBV9 with TRBJ2-3; D not resolved. The source was CD4+ or CD8+ T cells sorted from blood, collected in a trial of the OX40 agonist ivuxolimab. The sequence came from an adult with an advanced solid tumor such as melanoma, head and neck, liver or kidney cancer. The CDR3 DNA sequence: TGTGCCAGCAGTTACGATAAGGCAGATACGCAGTATTTT. Protein product: CASSYDKADTQYF.